This paragraph covers one TCR beta chain sequence. These data belong to a study of cytomegalovirus exposure and HLA in healthy donors. Trimming cost V 3 bases and J 9 bases; bases outside gene matches: 9. Germline CDR1 KGHSH, CDR2 LQKENI. The CDR3 is made up of 16 amino acids. PCR amplification relied on 60 Vbeta primers (plus 13 Jbeta primers). TCRdb keeps only in-frame clones here, not all; method: immunoSEQ multiplex PCR. Among over 100,000 clones listed, 81% were seen once. The source of this sequence is a woman under 40 in good health and CMV-seronegative. Sequencing was carried out using PBMCs. The J gene is TRBJ2-1, the V gene TRBV18; 12 bases line up with TRBD2. The CDR3 loop reads CASSPPLAGGTAEQFF. The CDR3, as DNA: TGTGCCAGCTCACCCCCACTAGCGGGAGGTACAGCTGAGCAGTTCTTC.